One and the same sample provided the 18 T cell receptor beta chains below, sequenced in a study of spatial heterogeneity in lung cancer. The time point is: sample taken at primary tumor resection. TCRdb processed the 5' RACE reads anew with MiXCR; each CDR3 protein has one entry. Among about 42,000 distinct CDR3 sequences listed, 6.8% were seen once. Sequenced material: PBMCs, taken at surgery. The origin of the receptors is a female donor with early-stage non-small cell lung cancer.

This clonotype was counted at least ten times. The chain joins TRBV20-1 to TRBJ2-1; 8 positions agree with TRBD2. CDR3 size: 13 residues. With V trimmed by 1 base and J by 8 bases, 4 bases remained unmatched. The germline V gene has CDR1 DFQATT and CDR2 SNEGSKA (reference sequence). DNA of the CDR3: TGCAGTGCTAGAGCAGGACTAGCCGATGAGCAGTTCTTC. The encoded protein is CSARAGLADEQFF.

The table lists this clonotype with many counts. The chain has TRBV14 and TRBJ2-5, with 11 nucleotides matching TRBD2. Germline CDR1 and CDR2: SGHDN and FVKESK. The trim removed 1 base at V and 5 bases at J, leaving 12 bases unmatched. CDR3 length: 18 residues. CDR3 bases: TGTGCCAGCAGCCAAGGGCGCCTAGCGGGGGGTAGTCTGGAGACCCAGTACTTC. Translation gives CASSQGRLAGGSLETQYF.

This clonotype has just one count. The chain recombines TRBV20-1 with TRBJ2-7, with D possibly TRBD2 on 5 matching bases. This CDR3 comprises 12 residues. Germline lookup yields CDR1 DFQATT and CDR2 SNEGSKA (reference sequence). V was clipped by 5 bases and J by 3 bases, with 11 bases between them. The CDR3 DNA sequence: TGCAGTGCTGATCTCGGGAACTACGAGCAGTACTTC. It translates to CSADLGNYEQYF.

In this sample, this clonotype turned up a few times. The J gene is TRBJ1-1, the V gene TRBV6-2 or TRBV6-3, with 9 bases identical to TRBD1. The CDR3 has 15 amino acids. V lost 5 bases to trimming and J lost 1 base; unmatched junction nucleotides: 5. The germline CDR1 and CDR2 sequences are MNHEY and SVGEGT. The DNA for the CDR3 is TGTGCCAGCAGTCAAAACAGGGGGCAGAACACTGAAGCTTTCTTT. Protein product: CASSQNRGQNTEAFF.

This clonotype was recorded many times. The chain has TRBV3-1 and TRBJ2-5, with 8 positions matching TRBD2. The V and J ends lost 0 bases and 0 bases, in that order; junction bases with no gene match: 12. CDR1 and CDR2 from the germline V gene are LGHDT and YNNKEL (reference sequence). This CDR3 comprises 19 residues. The CDR3 sequence is CASSQDSSGGTQYQETQYF. The CDR3 nucleotides read TGTGCCAGCAGCCAAGATTCCAGCGGGGGTACTCAGTACCAAGAGACCCAGTACTTC.

This clonotype was recorded a few times. The chain uses TRBV6-6 and TRBJ2-1, with D unresolved. Germline V gene lookup returns CDR1 MNHNY and CDR2 SVGAGI (reference sequence). V shed 10 bases and J shed 6 bases, with 16 bases lying between them. There are 13 residues in the CDR3. The CDR3 protein is CATREASRNEQFF. For the CDR3, the DNA is TGTGCCACCCGAGAGGCCTCCCGCAATGAGCAGTTCTTC.

This clonotype was recorded a few times. The V call is TRBV7-2, the J call TRBJ1-2, with 9 nucleotides matching TRBD1. J gave up 1 base and V 0 bases, and 3 bases lay outside the gene matches. The length of the CDR3 is 16 residues. Germline values: CDR1 SGHTA, CDR2 FQGNSA. Written as DNA, the CDR3 is TGTGCCAGCAGCTTAGCCCGGGACAGGGTTAACTATGGCTACACCTTC. Translated: CASSLARDRVNYGYTF.

The sample holds many counts of this clonotype. The chain couples TRBV20-1 to TRBJ2-1, with 12 bases fitting TRBD2. The CDR3 is 15 residues long. Germline CDR1 DFQATT, CDR2 SNEGSKA (reference sequence). J gave up 4 bases and V 5 bases, and 6 bases lay outside the gene matches. CDR3 loop: CSAPQLAGGYNEQFF. For the CDR3, the DNA is TGCAGTGCTCCTCAACTAGCGGGGGGATACAATGAGCAGTTCTTC.

A single count supports this clonotype. This sequence joins TRBV12-3 or TRBV12-4 and TRBJ1-3; D is possibly TRBD1 (5 bases). The CDR3 runs 14 residues. Trimming shortened V by 2 bases and J by 4 bases, and 9 bases separated the two germline ends. CDR3 residues: CASSLRGYGNTIYF. CDR3 in DNA: TGTGCCAGCAGTTTAAGGGGTTACGGAAACACCATATATTTT.

This clonotype was recorded at least ten times. The gene calls are TRBV20-1 and TRBJ1-3; D is ambiguous. Trimming left V 0 bases short and J 2 bases short, with 5 bases between. The CDR3 extends over 13 amino acids. The germline V gene has CDR1 DFQATT and CDR2 SNEGSKA (reference sequence). CDR3 DNA: TGCAGTGCTAGAGATCCCCCTGGAAACACCATATATTTT. Protein: CSARDPPGNTIYF.

The chain joins TRBV5-4 to TRBJ2-3; possible D gene TRBD2, 6 bases. The V gene's germline CDR1 is SGHNT and CDR2 YYREEE (reference sequence). Trimming pared 4 bases from V and 0 bases from J, leaving 12 bases between. This CDR3 comprises 15 residues. In DNA form, the CDR3 reads TGTGCCAGCAGCGGCGGGGCTCTGAGCACAGATACGCAGTATTTT. Translating gives CASSGGALSTDTQYF.

This clonotype occurred many times. The chain recombines TRBV7-9 with TRBJ2-3; no clear D gene. The V gene lost 3 bases and the J gene lost 0 bases, with 13 bases spanning the gap. In germline, CDR1 is SEHNR, CDR2 FQNEAQ (reference sequence). The CDR3 runs 16 residues. CDR3 residues: CASSLDSPGSTDTQYF. The CDR3 coding sequence is TGTGCCAGCAGCTTGGATTCGCCCGGTAGCACAGATACGCAGTATTTT. The variable domain in full, completed from reference TRBV7-9 and TRBJ2-3, reads DTGVSQNPRHKITKRGQNVTFRCDPISEHNRLYWYRQTLGQGPEFLTYFQNEAQLEKSRLLSDRFSAERPKGSFSTLEIQRTEQGDSAMYLCASSLDSPGSTDTQYFGPGTRLTVL.

This clonotype was recorded at least ten times. The rearrangement joins TRBV5-1 to TRBJ2-7; D remains unclear. The CDR3 totals 13 residues. The germline V and J ends were trimmed by 0 bases and 5 bases, with 9 bases remaining between them. Germline V gene sequence: CDR1 SGHRS, CDR2 YFSETQ. CDR3 amino acids: CASSLEALDEQYF. CDR3 nucleotide sequence: TGCGCCAGCAGCTTGGAGGCCCTCGACGAGCAGTACTTC. The full variable domain, completed using reference TRBV5-1 and TRBJ2-7, is KAGVTQTPRYLIKTRGQQVTLSCSPISGHRSVSWYQQTPGQGLQFLFEYFSETQRNKGNFPGRFSGRQFSNSRSEMNVSTLELGDSALYLCASSLEALDEQYFGPGTRLTVT.

This clonotype was counted at least ten times. The chain combines TRBV6-5 with TRBJ2-7; TRBD1 might be the D (7 bases). Trimming left V 0 bases short and J 2 bases short, with 11 bases between. Germline CDR1 reads MNHEY; CDR2 reads SVGAGI. The CDR3 runs to 15 residues. This chain's CDR3 is CASSYSQGGAYEQYF. CDR3 bases: TGTGCCAGCAGTTACTCCCAGGGGGGAGCCTACGAGCAGTACTTC.

The J gene is TRBJ2-1, the V gene TRBV11-2, with D possibly being TRBD1 (5 bases). The germline V and J ends were trimmed by 6 bases and 3 bases, with 15 bases remaining between them. Looked up from germline, CDR1 is SGHAT and CDR2 is FQNNGV. CDR3 length equals 15 residues. The CDR3 here is CASSSQGINYNEQFF. The CDR3 nucleotides read TGTGCCAGCAGTTCTCAGGGCATTAACTACAATGAGCAGTTCTTC. Full variable domain (rest looked up from reference TRBV11-2 and TRBJ2-1): EAGVAQSPRYKIIEKRQSVAFWCNPISGHATLYWYQQILGQGPKLLIQFQNNGVVDDSQLPKDRFSAERLKGVDSTLKIQPAKLEDSAVYLCASSSQGINYNEQFFGPGTRLTVL.

This clonotype was counted between two and nine times. The J gene is TRBJ2-5, the V gene TRBV7-2; TRBD2 is a possible D gene (6 bases). The CDR3 is made up of 13 amino acids. Trimming stripped 7 bases from V and 2 bases from J, with 11 bases between. Germline values: CDR1 SGHTA, CDR2 FQGNSA. In nucleotides, the CDR3 is TGTGCCAGCAACCCGGGACTGCAAGAGACCCAGTACTTC. Amino acid sequence: CASNPGLQETQYF.

This clonotype was observed at least ten times. The chain couples TRBV6-1 to TRBJ2-7; 10 positions match TRBD2. The CDR3 is made up of 14 amino acids. CDR1 and CDR2 (germline): MNHNS, SASEGT. J was trimmed by 4 bases and V by 6 bases; bases with no gene match: 6. CDR3 protein: CASSQLAGIYEQYF. The CDR3 DNA follows: TGTGCCAGCAGCCAACTAGCGGGGATATACGAGCAGTACTTC.

At least ten counts were recorded for this clonotype. The chain has TRBV6-1 and TRBJ1-4, with 8 bases lining up with TRBD1. V lost 7 bases, J lost 3 bases, and 4 bases stayed unmatched. The CDR3 contains 14 residues. Germline values: CDR1 MNHNS, CDR2 SASEGT. In DNA form, the CDR3 reads TGTGCCAGCATGCCGGACAGGGCTAATGAAAAACTGTTTTTT. It yields the protein CASMPDRANEKLFF.